This T cell receptor (beta chain) was identified during a study of blood T cell repertoires in COVID-19 (TCRdb year 2020). A note on the overall study: Samples covering the acute and convalescent phases of COVID-19 were provided by collaborators in the United States, Italy and Spain. The prospective study material was composed of cDNA or gDNA derived from T cells, B-cell-depleted T cells, or PBMCs. Deeply sampled blood TCRbeta repertoires from subjects exposed to, actively infected with, or recovered from COVID-19 were included in the dataset. A freely available public database, intended as a resource for researchers studying the immune response to SARS-CoV-2, is where the repertoires were released. The samples were drawn from two sources: the first 160 participants of the ongoing ImmuneRACE study, and 1,200 or so subjects contributed by 6 global collaborators. Nearly every sample came with metadata listing a de-identified subject ID, COVID-19 status, age in years and sex. Where available, HLA class I and class II types were obtained from metadata supplied by the sample provider rather than from assay-based typing.

General conclusions and limits of the study: The amount of clinical and demographic metadata varied by source and participant and was provided uncurated.

V is reduced by 1 base and J by 1 base, leaving a spacing of 7 bases between them. The CDR3 holds 14 amino acids from the cysteine to the phenylalanine. The retained sequence is limited to the CDR3, 42 bases, with the frame set at the first base. The germline V gene (reference sequence) sets CDR1 to LNHDA and CDR2 to SQIVND. TCRbeta CDR3 regions were amplified from genomic DNA by means of the immunoSEQ Assay, a bias-controlled multiplex PCR. On the authors' methods: The number of nucleated cells in each sample was estimated from the amplification of reference gene primers within the assay. To quantify the absolute abundance of each unique TCRbeta CDR3 rearrangement, sequence reads were collapsed and filtered. For each sample, productive Simpson clonality was calculated as the square root of Simpson's diversity index across productive rearrangements. The source is immuneACCESS, and TCRdb retained only in-frame sequences with V and J called. Part of the clones is not carried over; for the studies checked, unresolved V genes explain less than half of this, and the remainder is unexplained. That table supplies the V and J calls and clone size; D and trimming were determined from the DNA. The sample yields some 60,000 clones; 83% were counted once. The top ten hold about 10% of the sample.

Regarding this clone: Its antigen remains unidentified. One base away there is no much larger clone; base qualities are not given.

One collaborating source in Seattle enrolled patients during active infection and followed them longitudinally through the course of disease. Whole blood was collected in K2EDTA tubes by collaborating institutions according to the institutions' own protocols. For TCRbeta analysis, collaborators shipped samples in one of three forms: frozen whole blood, isolated PBMCs, or DNA extracted from either of those sample types. The receptor's source is a man aged 45-65 years with COVID-19, enrolled during active disease. Sequencing was done on a sample of peripheral blood. The chain is encoded by TRBV19 joined to TRBJ1-1, with the D gene call left open. The CDR3 has the sequence CASSIVRGNTEAFF. The bases are TGTGCCAGTAGTATAGTTCGGGGGAACACTGAAGCTTTCTTT.